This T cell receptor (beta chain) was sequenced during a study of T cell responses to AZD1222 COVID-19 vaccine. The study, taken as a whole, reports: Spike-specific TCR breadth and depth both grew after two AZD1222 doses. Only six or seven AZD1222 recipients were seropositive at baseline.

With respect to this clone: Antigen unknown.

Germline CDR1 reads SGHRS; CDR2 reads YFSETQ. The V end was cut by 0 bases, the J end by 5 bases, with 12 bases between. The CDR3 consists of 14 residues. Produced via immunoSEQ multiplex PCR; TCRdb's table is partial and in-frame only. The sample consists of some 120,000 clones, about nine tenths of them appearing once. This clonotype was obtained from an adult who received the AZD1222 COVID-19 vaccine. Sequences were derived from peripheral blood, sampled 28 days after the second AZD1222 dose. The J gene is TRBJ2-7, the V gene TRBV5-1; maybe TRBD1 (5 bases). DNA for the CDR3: TGCGCCAGCAGCTTGGCCCAGGGTATGAACGAGCAGTACTTC. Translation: CASSLAQGMNEQYF.